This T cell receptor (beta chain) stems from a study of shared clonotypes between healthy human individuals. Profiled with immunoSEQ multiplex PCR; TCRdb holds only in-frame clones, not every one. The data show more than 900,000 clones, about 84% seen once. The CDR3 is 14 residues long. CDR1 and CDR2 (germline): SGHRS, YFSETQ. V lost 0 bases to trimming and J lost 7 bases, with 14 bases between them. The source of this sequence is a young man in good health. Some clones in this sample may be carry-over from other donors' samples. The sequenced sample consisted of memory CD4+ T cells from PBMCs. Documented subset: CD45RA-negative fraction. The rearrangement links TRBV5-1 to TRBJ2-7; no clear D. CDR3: CASSLAGGFSEQYF. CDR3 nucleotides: TGCGCCAGCAGCTTGGCCGGTGGCTTTTCGGAGCAGTACTTC.